This record looks at one T cell receptor beta chain sequence and its context. Generated by immunoSEQ multiplex PCR, the TCRdb table keeps only in-frame clones and is missing some. This sample has about 300,000 clones, with 80% to 95% found just once. The data were obtained in a study of blood T cell repertoires in COVID-19. V was cut by 4 bases and J by 5 bases, with 17 bases left in between. CDR1 is GTSNPN, CDR2 SVGIG, per germline (reference sequence). The CDR3 has 14 amino acids. The sequenced sample was peripheral blood. This receptor was taken from a woman aged 25 to 39 with COVID-19, enrolled during active disease. This chain links TRBV30 with TRBJ1-2, with D maybe TRBD1 (6 bases). Here the CDR3 reads CAWNSGTSLYGYTF. CDR3 in DNA: TGTGCCTGGAATAGCGGGACATCCTTATATGGCTACACCTTC.